This TCR beta chain was sequenced in a study of monozygotic twins with cystic fibrosis. The study's findings and limits: Monozygotic CF twin pairs shared significantly more nucleotide-identical clonotypes than unrelated CF individuals did. Clonality was generally low (median around 0.009), higher in the most severe patients.

V was cut by 3 bases and J by 6 bases, with 16 bases left in between. The CDR3 consists of 15 residues. Germline V gene lookup returns CDR1 SGHTA and CDR2 FQGNSA. This clone came up once. Its antigen is unidentified. TCRdb keeps only in-frame clones here, not all; method: immunoSEQ multiplex PCR. This repertoire shows 15,000 to 20,000 clones, about 96% found once; its top ten account for roughly 0.62%. The source material was blood. The chain has TRBV7-2 and TRBJ2-3, with D perhaps assigned TRBD1 or TRBD2 (5 bases each). The clonotype comes from a girl aged 2 to 9 with cystic fibrosis. The CDR3 DNA sequence: TGTGCCAGCAGCTTTTACGGGGCTTTAATGGATACGCAGTATTTT. As protein: CASSFYGALMDTQYF.